The entry below gives a single T cell receptor (beta chain) sequence along with its context. This entry is derived from a study of blood T cell repertoires in COVID-19. Whole-study context: Spain, Italy and the United States supplied samples that represented acute and convalescent COVID-19. The cDNA or gDNA used as material had been derived from T cells, B-cell-depleted T cells, or PBMCs.

Authors' data handling: Amplified reference gene primers provided the basis for estimating nucleated cell counts. The protocol was immunoSEQ multiplex PCR, while the TCRdb copy is restricted to in-frame clones and leaves out a portion. V and J calls and clone size are copied from that table; D and trimming were computed from the DNA. The data contain more than 120,000 clones, approximately 87% of them singletons. Source material: peripheral blood. The clonotype comes from a woman between 45 and 65 years old with active or convalescent COVID-19.

The CDR3 sequence is CASSPGVTNSVSYGYTF. The CDR3 nucleotides read TGTGCCAGCAGCCCCGGGGTCACCAACAGCGTCAGCTATGGCTACACCTTC. The chain couples TRBV4-2 to TRBJ1-2; no firm D call. Germline V gene lookup returns CDR1 LGHNA and CDR2 YNFKEQ. The V and J ends lost 4 bases and 4 bases respectively, with 22 bases between them. The CDR3 consists of 17 residues.